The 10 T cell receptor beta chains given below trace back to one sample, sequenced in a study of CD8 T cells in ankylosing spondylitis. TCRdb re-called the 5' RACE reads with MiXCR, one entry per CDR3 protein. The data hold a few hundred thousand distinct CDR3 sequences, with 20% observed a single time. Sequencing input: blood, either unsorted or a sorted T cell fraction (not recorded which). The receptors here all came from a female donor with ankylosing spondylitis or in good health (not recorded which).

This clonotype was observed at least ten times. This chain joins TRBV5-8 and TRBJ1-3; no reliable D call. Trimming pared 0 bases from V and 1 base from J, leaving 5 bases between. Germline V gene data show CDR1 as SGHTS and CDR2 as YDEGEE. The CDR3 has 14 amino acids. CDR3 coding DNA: TGTGCCAGCAGCTTGGGCCTTTCTGGAAACACCATATATTTT. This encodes CASSLGLSGNTIYF. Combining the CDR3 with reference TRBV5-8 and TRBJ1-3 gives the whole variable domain EAGVTQSPTHLIKTRGQQATLRCSPISGHTSVYWYQQALGLGLQFLLWYDEGEERNRGNFPPRFSGRQFPNYSSELNVNALELEDSALYLCASSLGLSGNTIYFGEGSWLTVV.

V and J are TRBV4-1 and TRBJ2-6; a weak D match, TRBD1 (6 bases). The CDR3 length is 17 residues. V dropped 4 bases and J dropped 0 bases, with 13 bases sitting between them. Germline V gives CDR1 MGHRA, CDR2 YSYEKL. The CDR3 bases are TGCGCCAGCAGCCGAGGGGGTATCCTCTCTGGGGCCAACGTCCTGACTTTC. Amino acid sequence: CASSRGGILSGANVLTF.

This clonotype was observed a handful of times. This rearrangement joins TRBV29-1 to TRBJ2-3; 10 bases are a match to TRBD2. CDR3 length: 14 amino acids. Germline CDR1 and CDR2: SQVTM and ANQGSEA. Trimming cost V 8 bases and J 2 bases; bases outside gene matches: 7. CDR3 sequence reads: CSTSSGRSTDTQYF. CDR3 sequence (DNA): TGCAGCACCTCTAGCGGGAGATCCACAGATACGCAGTATTTT.

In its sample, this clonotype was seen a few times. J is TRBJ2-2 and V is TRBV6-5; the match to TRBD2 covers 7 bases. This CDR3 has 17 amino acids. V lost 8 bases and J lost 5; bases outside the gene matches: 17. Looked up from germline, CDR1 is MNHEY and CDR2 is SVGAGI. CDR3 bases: TGTGCCAGCGTTGCCGGGGGTGCGGGAGTTGATACCGGGGAGCTGTTTTTT. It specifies CASVAGGAGVDTGELFF.

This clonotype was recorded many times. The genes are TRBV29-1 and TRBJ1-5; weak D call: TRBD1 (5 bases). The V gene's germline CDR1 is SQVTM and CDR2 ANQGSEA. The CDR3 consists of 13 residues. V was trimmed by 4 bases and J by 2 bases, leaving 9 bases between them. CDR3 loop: CSVARGGNQPQHF. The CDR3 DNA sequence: TGCAGCGTTGCCCGGGGCGGCAATCAGCCCCAGCATTTT. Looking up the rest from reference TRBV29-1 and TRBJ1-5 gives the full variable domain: SAVISQKPSRDICQRGTSLTIQCQVDSQVTMMFWYRQQPGQSLTLIATANQGSEATYESGFVIDKFPISRPNLTFSTLTVSNMSPEDSSIYLCSVARGGNQPQHFGDGTRLSIL.

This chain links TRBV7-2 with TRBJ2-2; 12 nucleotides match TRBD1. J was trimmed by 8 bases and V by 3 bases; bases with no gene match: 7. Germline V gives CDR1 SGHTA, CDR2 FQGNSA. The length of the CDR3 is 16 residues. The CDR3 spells CASSFWGTGGKGELFF. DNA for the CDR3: TGTGCCAGCAGCTTCTGGGGGACAGGGGGCAAGGGGGAGCTGTTTTTT.

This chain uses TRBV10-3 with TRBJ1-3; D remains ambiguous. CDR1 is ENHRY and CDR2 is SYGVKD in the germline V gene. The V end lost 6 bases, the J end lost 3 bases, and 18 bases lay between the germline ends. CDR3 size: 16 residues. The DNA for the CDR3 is TGTGCCATCAGGGCCCAAAGGGAGACCCTTGGAAACACCATATATTTT. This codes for CAIRAQRETLGNTIYF.

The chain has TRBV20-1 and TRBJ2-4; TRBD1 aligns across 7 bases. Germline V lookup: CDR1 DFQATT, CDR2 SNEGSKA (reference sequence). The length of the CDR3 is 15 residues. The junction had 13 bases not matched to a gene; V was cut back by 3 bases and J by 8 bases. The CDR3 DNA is TGCAGTGCTAGGGTCCCCGTAGGGGGCAGGGACATTCAGTACTTC. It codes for CSARVPVGGRDIQYF.

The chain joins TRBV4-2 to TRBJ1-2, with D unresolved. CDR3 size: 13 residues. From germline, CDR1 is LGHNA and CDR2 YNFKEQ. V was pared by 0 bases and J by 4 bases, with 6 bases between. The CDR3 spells CASSQDGFYGYTF. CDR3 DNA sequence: TGTGCCAGCAGCCAAGACGGATTCTATGGCTACACCTTC.

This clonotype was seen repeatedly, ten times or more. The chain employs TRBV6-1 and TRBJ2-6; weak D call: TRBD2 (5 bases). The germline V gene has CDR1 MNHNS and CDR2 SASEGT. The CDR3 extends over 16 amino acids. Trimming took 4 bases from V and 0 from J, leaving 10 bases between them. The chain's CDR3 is CASSGRTPSGANVLTF. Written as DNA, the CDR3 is TGTGCCAGCAGTGGACGGACTCCCTCTGGGGCCAACGTCCTGACTTTC.